This TCR beta chain came from a study of blood T cell repertoires in COVID-19. The overall study: PBMCs, B-cell-depleted T cells, or T cells were the source of the cDNA or gDNA that made up the material.

CDR1 LGHDT and CDR2 YNNKEL come from the germline V gene (reference sequence). This CDR3 spans 14 amino acids. Deletions cut 0 bases from V and 7 bases from J, with 13 bases between. Per the authors' pipeline: Estimated nucleated cell counts came from reference gene primer amplification. The data were produced by immunoSEQ multiplex PCR, yet TCRdb's version contains in-frame clones alone and is incomplete. The V and J calls and clone size were taken over from that table, and D and trimming were inferred from the DNA. The sample lists more than 95,000 clones; about 80% were seen once. The clonotype comes from a woman aged 80 or over with active or convalescent COVID-19. The sample comprised peripheral blood. This rearrangement joins TRBV3-1 (or the pseudogene TRBV3-2) to TRBJ2-7; D might be TRBD1 (6 bases). CDR3 in amino acids: CASSQDRGMGEQYF. The CDR3 DNA reads as TGTGCCAGCAGCCAAGACAGGGGAATGGGGGAGCAGTACTTC.